A selection of T cell receptor beta chains follows, all from one sample in a study of beta chain features in type 1 diabetes. Using immunoSEQ multiplex PCR, the repertoire was profiled, and TCRdb retains in-frame clones only, with some absent. The sample lists 300,000 to 400,000 clones, roughly 13% occurring once. The sample was naive CD4+ T cells from blood. These TCRs come from a woman aged 18-30 years with type 1 diabetes. Each CDR3 is given with its conserved first and last residue. A D gene is named only where the DNA matches it firmly. Not all rows give a size; the values are once, few, many and, for expanded clones, a class.

V: TRBV11-2; D: .; J: TRBJ1-1; size: few; DNA: TGTGCCAGCAGCAGACGGACAGCGTGGAGCACTGAAGCTTTCTTT; CDR3: CASSRRTAWSTEAFF
V: TRBV25-1; D: .; J: TRBJ1-1; size: .; DNA: TGTGCCAGCAGTGAATTAGGGGCGGGGGTTAGAGCTTTCTTT; CDR3: CASSELGAGVRAFF
V: TRBV7-9; D: .; J: TRBJ2-2; size: .; DNA: TGTGCCAGCAGCTTAGAGGTAGCGGCGAACACCGGGGAGCTGTTTTTT; CDR3: CASSLEVAANTGELFF
V: TRBV10-3; D: TRBD1; J: TRBJ1-5; size: few; DNA: TGTGCCATCAGCCCCGGGACAGGGGATCAGCCCCAGCATTTT; CDR3: CAISPGTGDQPQHF
V: TRBV7-2; D: .; J: TRBJ2-7; size: .; DNA: TGTGCCAGCAGCTTAGCCTCCGGCGGGGTCGGCTACTACGAGCAGTACTTC; CDR3: CASSLASGGVGYYEQYF
V: TRBV7-9; D: .; J: TRBJ1-2; size: .; DNA: TGTGCCAGCAGCTTCGAGGGAGATTATGGCTACACCTTC; CDR3: CASSFEGDYGYTF
V: TRBV7-9; D: TRBD2; J: TRBJ2-5; size: .; DNA: TGTGCCAGCAGCAGGATACTAGCGGGTCAAGAGACCCAGTACTTC; CDR3: CASSRILAGQETQYF
V: TRBV5-6; D: .; J: TRBJ1-5; size: .; DNA: TGTGCCAGCAGCCAGAGGGCTCAGCCCCAGCATTTT; CDR3: CASSQRAQPQHF
V: TRBV19; D: .; J: TRBJ1-1; size: .; DNA: TGTGCCAGTAGTACTAACTTGAACACTGAAGCTTTCTTT; CDR3: CASSTNLNTEAFF
V: TRBV7-3; D: .; J: TRBJ2-3; size: .; DNA: TGTGCCAGCAGCCCCGGCGCGGGGACAGATACGCAGTATTTT; CDR3: CASSPGAGTDTQYF
V: TRBV20-1; D: .; J: TRBJ2-1; size: few; DNA: TGCAGTGCTAGGCGGGACAATGAGCAGTTCTTC; CDR3: CSARRDNEQFF
V: TRBV7-9; D: .; J: TRBJ2-5; size: .; DNA: TGTGCCAGCAGCTTGGGGGCCCAAGAGACCCAGTACTTC; CDR3: CASSLGAQETQYF
V: TRBV7-2; D: .; J: TRBJ1-5; size: .; DNA: TGTGCCAGCAGCCCGACGAGAGGAGGGTTGGAGCCCCAGCATTTT; CDR3: CASSPTRGGLEPQHF